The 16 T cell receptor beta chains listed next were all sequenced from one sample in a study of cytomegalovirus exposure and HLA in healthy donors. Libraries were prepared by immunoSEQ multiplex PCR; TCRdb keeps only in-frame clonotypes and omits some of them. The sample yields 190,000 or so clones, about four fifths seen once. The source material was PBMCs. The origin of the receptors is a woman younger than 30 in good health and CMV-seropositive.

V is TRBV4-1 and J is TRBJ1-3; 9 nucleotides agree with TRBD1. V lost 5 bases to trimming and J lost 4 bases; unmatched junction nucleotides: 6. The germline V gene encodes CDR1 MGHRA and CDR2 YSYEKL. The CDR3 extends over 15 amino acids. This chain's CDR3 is CASSWGQGGGNTIYF. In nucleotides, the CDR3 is TGCGCCAGCAGCTGGGGACAGGGAGGCGGAAACACCATATATTTT.

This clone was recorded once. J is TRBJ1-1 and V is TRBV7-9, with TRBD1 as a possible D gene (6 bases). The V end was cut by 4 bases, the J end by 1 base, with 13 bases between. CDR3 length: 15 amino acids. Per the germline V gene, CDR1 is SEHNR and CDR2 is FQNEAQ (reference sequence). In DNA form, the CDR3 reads TGTGCCAGCAGCTCCGAAGGGGGTCAGAACACTGAAGCTTTCTTT. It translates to CASSSEGGQNTEAFF.

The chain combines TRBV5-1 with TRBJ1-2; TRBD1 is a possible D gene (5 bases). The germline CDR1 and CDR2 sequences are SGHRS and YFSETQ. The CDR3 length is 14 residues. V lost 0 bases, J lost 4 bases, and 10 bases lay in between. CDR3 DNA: TGCGCCAGCAGCTTGGAAGGGGTGAGCTATGGCTACACCTTC. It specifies CASSLEGVSYGYTF. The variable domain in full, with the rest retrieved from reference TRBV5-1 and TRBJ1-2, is KAGVTQTPRYLIKTRGQQVTLSCSPISGHRSVSWYQQTPGQGLQFLFEYFSETQRNKGNFPGRFSGRQFSNSRSEMNVSTLELGDSALYLCASSLEGVSYGYTFGSGTRLTVV.

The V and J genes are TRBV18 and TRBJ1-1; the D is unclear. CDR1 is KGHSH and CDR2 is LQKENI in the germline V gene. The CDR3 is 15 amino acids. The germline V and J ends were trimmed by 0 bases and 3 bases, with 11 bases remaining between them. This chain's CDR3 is CASSPPGRLYTEAFF. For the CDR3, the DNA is TGTGCCAGCTCACCACCGGGCAGACTATACACTGAAGCTTTCTTT.

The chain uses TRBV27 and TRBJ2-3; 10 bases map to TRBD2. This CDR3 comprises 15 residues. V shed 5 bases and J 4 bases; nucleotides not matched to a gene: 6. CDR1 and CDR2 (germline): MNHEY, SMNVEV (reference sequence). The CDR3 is CASSPPGLAADTQYF. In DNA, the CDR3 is TGTGCCAGCAGTCCGCCCGGACTAGCGGCAGATACGCAGTATTTT.

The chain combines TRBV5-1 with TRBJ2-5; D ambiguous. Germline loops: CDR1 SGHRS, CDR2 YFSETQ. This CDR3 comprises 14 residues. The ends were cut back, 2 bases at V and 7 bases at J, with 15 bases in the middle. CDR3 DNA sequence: TGCGCCAGCAGCTTCGAGCGCCGAGCCGGGACCCAGTACTTC. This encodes CASSFERRAGTQYF.

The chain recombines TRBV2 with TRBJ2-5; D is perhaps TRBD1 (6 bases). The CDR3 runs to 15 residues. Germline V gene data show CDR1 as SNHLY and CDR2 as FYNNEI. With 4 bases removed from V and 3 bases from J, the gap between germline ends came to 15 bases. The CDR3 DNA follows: TGTGCCAGCAGTGCCGGGACACTGGCAAAAGAGACCCAGTACTTC. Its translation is CASSAGTLAKETQYF.

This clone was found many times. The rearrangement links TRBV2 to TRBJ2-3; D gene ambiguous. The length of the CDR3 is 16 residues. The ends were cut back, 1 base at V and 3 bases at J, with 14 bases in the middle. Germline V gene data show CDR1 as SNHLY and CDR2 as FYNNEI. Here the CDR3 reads CASSEEASYATDTQYF. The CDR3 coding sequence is TGTGCCAGCAGTGAAGAAGCTAGTTATGCAACAGATACGCAGTATTTT.

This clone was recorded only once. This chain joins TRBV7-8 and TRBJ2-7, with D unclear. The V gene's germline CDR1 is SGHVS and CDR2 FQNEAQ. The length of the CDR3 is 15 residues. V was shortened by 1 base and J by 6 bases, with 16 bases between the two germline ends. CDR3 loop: CASSLGFSRPAEQYF. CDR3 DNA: TGTGCCAGCAGCTTAGGCTTTAGCCGCCCGGCCGAGCAGTACTTC.

The CDR3 sequence is CATRQGPSTDTQYF. CDR3 nucleotides: TGCGCCACCAGACAGGGACCTAGCACAGATACGCAGTATTTT. The V call is TRBV5-1, the J call TRBJ2-3, with 7 bases that match TRBD1. The length of the CDR3 is 14 residues. Losses at the gene ends were 9 bases for V and 0 bases for J; bases not matched to a gene: 7. The germline V gene encodes CDR1 SGHRS and CDR2 YFSETQ.

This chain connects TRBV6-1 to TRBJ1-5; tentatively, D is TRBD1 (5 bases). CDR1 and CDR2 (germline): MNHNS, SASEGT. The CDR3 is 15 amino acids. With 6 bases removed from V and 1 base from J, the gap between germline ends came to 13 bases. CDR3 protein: CASSLTDMSNQPQHF. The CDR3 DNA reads TGTGCCAGCAGCCTGACAGACATGAGCAATCAGCCCCAGCATTTT.

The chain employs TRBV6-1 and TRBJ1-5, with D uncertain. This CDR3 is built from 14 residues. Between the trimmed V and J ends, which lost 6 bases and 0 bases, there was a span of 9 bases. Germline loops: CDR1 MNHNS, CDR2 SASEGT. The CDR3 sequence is CASRTRYSNQPQHF. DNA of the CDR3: TGTGCCAGCAGAACCAGGTATAGCAATCAGCCCCAGCATTTT.

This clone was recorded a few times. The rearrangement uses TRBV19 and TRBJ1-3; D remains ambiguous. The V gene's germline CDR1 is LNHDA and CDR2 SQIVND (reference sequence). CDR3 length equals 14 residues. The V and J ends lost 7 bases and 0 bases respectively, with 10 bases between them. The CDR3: CASTDTISGNTIYF. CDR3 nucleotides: TGTGCCAGTACCGACACCATCTCTGGAAACACCATATATTTT.

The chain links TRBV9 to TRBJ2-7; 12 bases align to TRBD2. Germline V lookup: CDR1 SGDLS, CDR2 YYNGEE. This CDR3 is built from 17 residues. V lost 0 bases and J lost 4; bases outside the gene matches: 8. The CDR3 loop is CASSVGIRTSGGYEQYF. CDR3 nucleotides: TGTGCCAGCAGCGTAGGAATTAGAACTAGCGGGGGGTACGAGCAGTACTTC.

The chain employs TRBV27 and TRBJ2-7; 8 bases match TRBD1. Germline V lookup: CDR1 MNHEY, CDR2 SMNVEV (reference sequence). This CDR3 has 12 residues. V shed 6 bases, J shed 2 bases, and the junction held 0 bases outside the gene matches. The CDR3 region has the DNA TGTGCCAGCAGGACAGGGGCCTACGAGCAGTACTTC. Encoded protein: CASRTGAYEQYF.

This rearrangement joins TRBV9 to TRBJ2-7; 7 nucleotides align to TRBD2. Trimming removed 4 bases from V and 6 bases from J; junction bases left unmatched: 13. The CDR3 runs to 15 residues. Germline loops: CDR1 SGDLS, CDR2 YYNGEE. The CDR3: CASSPSGGRLFEQYF. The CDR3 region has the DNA TGTGCCAGCAGCCCGTCGGGGGGTCGACTCTTCGAGCAGTACTTC.